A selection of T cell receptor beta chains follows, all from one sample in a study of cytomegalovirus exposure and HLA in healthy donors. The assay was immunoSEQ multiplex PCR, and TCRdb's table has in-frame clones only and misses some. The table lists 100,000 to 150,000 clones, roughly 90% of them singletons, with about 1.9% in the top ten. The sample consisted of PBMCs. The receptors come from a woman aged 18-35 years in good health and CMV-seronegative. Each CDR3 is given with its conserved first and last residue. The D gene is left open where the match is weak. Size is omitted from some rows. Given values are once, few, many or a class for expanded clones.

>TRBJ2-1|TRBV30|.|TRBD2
TGTGCCTGGAGTACTGTCCCTAGCGGCAATGAGCAGTTCTTC
CAWSTVPSGNEQFF
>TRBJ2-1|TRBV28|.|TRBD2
TGTGCCAGCAGTTCGCCGGGGGGGACCTACAATGAGCAGTTCTTC
CASSSPGGTYNEQFF
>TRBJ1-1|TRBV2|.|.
TGTGCCATATTAGGGGGGAACACTGAAGCTTTCTTT
CAILGGNTEAFF
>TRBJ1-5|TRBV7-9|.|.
TGTGCCAGCAGCTTAGCAGCTAGCAATCAGCCCCAGCATTTT
CASSLAASNQPQHF
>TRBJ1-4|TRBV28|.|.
TGTGCCAGCAGTTTATTCAGGGGTAATGAAAAACTGTTTTTT
CASSLFRGNEKLFF
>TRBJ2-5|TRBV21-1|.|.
TGTGCCAGCAGCAAAAGGCTAGATCGAGAGACCCAGTACTTC
CASSKRLDRETQYF
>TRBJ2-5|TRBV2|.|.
TGTGCCAGCAGCCTCCCCCTCCAAGAGACCCAGTACTTC
CASSLPLQETQYF
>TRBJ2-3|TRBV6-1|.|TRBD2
TGTGCCAGCAGTGTAACTAGCGGGAGGGGCACAGATACGCAGTATTTT
CASSVTSGRGTDTQYF
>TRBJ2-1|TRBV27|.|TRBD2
TGTGCCAGCAGTTCACTACTAGCGGGAGGGCCCAATGAGCAGTTCTTC
CASSSLLAGGPNEQFF
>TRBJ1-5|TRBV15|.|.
TGTGCCACCAGCGCACGATCCCCTGGGGGGTCTCAGCCCCAGCATTTT
CATSARSPGGSQPQHF
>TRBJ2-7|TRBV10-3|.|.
TGTGCCATCAGTGCGCTGGGAGGGGGGACTTCCTACGAGCAGTACTTC
CAISALGGGTSYEQYF
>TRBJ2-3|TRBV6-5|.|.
TGTGCCAGCAGCCCAGGGTTCACAGATACGCAGTATTTT
CASSPGFTDTQYF
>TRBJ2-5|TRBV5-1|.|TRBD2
TGCGCCAGCAGCCCCGGGACTAACCAAGAGACCCAGTACTTC
CASSPGTNQETQYF
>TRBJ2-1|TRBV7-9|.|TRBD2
TGTGCCAGCAGCCTGGGGGCGGGAGGGCCCTACAATGAGCAGTTCTTC
CASSLGAGGPYNEQFF
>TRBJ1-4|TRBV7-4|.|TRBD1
TGTGCCAGCAGCTTAGTTACAGGGGGTGGTGAAAAACTGTTTTTT
CASSLVTGGGEKLFF
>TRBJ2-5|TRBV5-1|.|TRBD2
TGCGCCAGCAGCTTGATAGCGGGAGGGCGCGGAGAGACCCAGTACTTC
CASSLIAGGRGETQYF
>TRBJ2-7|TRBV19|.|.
TGTGCCAGTAGCGAAGTCCCGGAGAGCTATTACGAGCAGTACTTC
CASSEVPESYYEQYF
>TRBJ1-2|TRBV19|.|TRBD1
TGTGCCAGTAGTACTAGAACCCTGGACAGGTCTCTGGTCTATGGCTACACCTTC
CASSTRTLDRSLVYGYTF
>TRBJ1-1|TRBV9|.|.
TGTGCCAGCACCGGACAGTCGGAGAACACTGAAGCTTTCTTT
CASTGQSENTEAFF
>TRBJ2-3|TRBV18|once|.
TGTGCCAGCTCACAACGCGGGACTTTTTTGGCTCAAGGCACAGATACGCAGTATTTT
CASSQRGTFLAQGTDTQYF
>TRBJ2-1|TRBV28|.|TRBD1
TGTGCCAGCAGCTCTACCGGGACAGGGGTGTATGAGCAGTTCTTC
CASSSTGTGVYEQFF
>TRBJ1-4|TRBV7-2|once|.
TGTGCCAGCAGCTCCAATGGGAGGCCTAATGAAAAACTGTTTTTT
CASSSNGRPNEKLFF
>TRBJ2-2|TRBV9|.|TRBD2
TGTGCCAGCAGCAGGGGAGGGCGGGCCCATGGCACCGGGGAGCTGTTTTTT
CASSRGGRAHGTGELFF
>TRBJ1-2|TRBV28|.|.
TGTGCCAGCACCGTACTCACGGGGGATGGCTACACCTTC
CASTVLTGDGYTF